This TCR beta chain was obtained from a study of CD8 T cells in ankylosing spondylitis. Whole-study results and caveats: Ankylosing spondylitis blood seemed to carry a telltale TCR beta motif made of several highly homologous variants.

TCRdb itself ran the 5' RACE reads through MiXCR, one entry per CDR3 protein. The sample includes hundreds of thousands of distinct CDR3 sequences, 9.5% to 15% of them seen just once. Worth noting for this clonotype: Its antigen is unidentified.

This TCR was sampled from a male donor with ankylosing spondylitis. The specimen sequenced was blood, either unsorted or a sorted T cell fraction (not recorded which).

DNA for the CDR3: TGTGCCATCAGTTCTCCCGACAGGGGTCAGCCCCAGCATTTT. It encodes CAISSPDRGQPQHF. The V and J genes are TRBV10-3 and TRBJ1-5, with TRBD1 matching 8 bases. This CDR3 is 14 amino acids long. Germline lookup yields CDR1 ENHRY and CDR2 SYGVKD. J lost 6 bases, V lost 5 bases, and 6 bases had no gene match.